This entry concerns a single TCR beta chain. The sample comes from a study of shared T cell receptors in the human thymus. Using immunoSEQ multiplex PCR, the repertoire was profiled, and TCRdb retains in-frame clones only, with some absent. The table shows over 450,000 clones, with about four fifths occurring only once. The CDR3 totals 16 residues. Trimming took 0 bases from V and 3 from J, leaving 13 bases between them. Germline CDR1 reads SGHRS; CDR2 reads YFSETQ. These data were also reused for a study on human thymus T cells. Per that study: Healthy Finnish infants undergoing corrective surgery for congenital heart defects were used as donors. The thymus tissue came from resections taken during corrective heart surgery. In thymic and blood repertoires alike, V and J usage looked biased. Unrelated individuals had highly overlapping thymic repertoires, as reported in related research.

The chain links TRBV5-1 to TRBJ1-3; D is unclear. The receptor was derived from a boy in the first two years of life with a congenital heart defect. Input material: thymocytes. The CDR3 here is CASSLGPPADGNTIYF. The CDR3 nucleotides read TGCGCCAGCAGCTTGGGGCCTCCCGCGGATGGAAACACCATATATTTT.